Listed here are 11 T cell receptor beta chains from one sample, sequenced in a study of T cell responses to AZD1222 COVID-19 vaccine. TCRdb's table, derived via immunoSEQ multiplex PCR, lists solely in-frame clones and lacks some. The repertoire includes 150,000 to 200,000 clones, roughly nine tenths of them detected once, and 1% to 1.5% sits in the top ten. The sample in question was peripheral blood, obtained 28 days after the second AZD1222 dose. These receptors all stem from an adult who received the AZD1222 COVID-19 vaccine.

The chain uses TRBV29-1 and TRBJ1-2, with TRBD1 as a possible D gene (5 bases). Trimming took 4 bases from V and 0 from J, leaving 15 bases between them. The V gene's germline CDR1 is SQVTM and CDR2 ANQGSEA. This CDR3 region has 15 residues. The chain's CDR3 is CSVARPPGTNYGYTF. CDR3 DNA: TGCAGCGTTGCCCGCCCGCCAGGGACTAACTATGGCTACACCTTC.

The rearrangement uses TRBV20-1 and TRBJ2-7; perhaps D is TRBD1 or TRBD2 (5 bases each). V was trimmed by 7 bases and J by 0 bases, leaving 7 bases between them. Germline values: CDR1 DFQATT, CDR2 SNEGSKA (reference sequence). This CDR3 contains 11 residues. CDR3 in DNA: TGCAGTGTGGGGGTCTCCTACGAGCAGTACTTC. The encoded protein is CSVGVSYEQYF.

A few counts support this clone. The chain carries TRBV27 and TRBJ2-7; 8 bases fit TRBD1. The CDR3 extends over 13 amino acids. The junction had 4 bases not matched to a gene; V was cut back by 7 bases and J by 2 bases. Germline loops: CDR1 MNHEY, CDR2 SMNVEV (reference sequence). The CDR3 nucleotides are TGTGCCAGCAAGGTGACAGGGGCCTACGAGCAGTACTTC. The encoded protein is CASKVTGAYEQYF.

This clone was observed a single time. The chain couples TRBV4-3 to TRBJ2-3; D might be TRBD1 (6 bases). This CDR3 is built from 16 residues. V was clipped by 0 bases and J by 3 bases, with 13 bases between them. CDR1 and CDR2 (germline): LGHNA, YSLEER. The CDR3 reads CASSQDWNRATDTQYF. CDR3 in DNA: TGCGCCAGCAGCCAAGATTGGAACAGGGCGACAGATACGCAGTATTTT.

The chain is built from TRBV21-1 and TRBJ1-5; the table gives TRBD1 as D, unverified against the DNA. TRBV21-1 is a documented pseudogene. The CDR3 consists of 17 residues. DNA of the CDR3: TGTGCCAGCAGCGCCCGACAGGGGGCGGTAACGGGTCAGCCCCAGCATTTT. It is translated as CASSARQGAVTGQPQHF.

The chain joins TRBV2 to TRBJ1-1, with a tentative D call TRBD1 (6 bases). The V and J ends lost 8 bases and 1 base respectively, with 17 bases between them. Per the germline V gene, CDR1 is SNHLY and CDR2 is FYNNEI. This CDR3 region has 15 residues. This CDR3 is CASERGGARNTEAFF. CDR3 nucleotide sequence: TGTGCCAGCGAACGGGGGGGCGCGAGGAACACTGAAGCTTTCTTT.

The rearrangement joins TRBV4-1 to TRBJ1-5; D is undetermined. Between the trimmed V and J ends, which lost 3 bases and 4 bases, there was a span of 10 bases. Germline-derived CDR1 and CDR2 are MGHRA and YSYEKL. The CDR3 extends over 14 amino acids. CDR3 coding DNA: TGCGCCAGCAGCCACCTCAGTGGGAATCAGCCCCAGCATTTT. As protein: CASSHLSGNQPQHF.

J is TRBJ1-2 and V is TRBV5-1, with D possibly being TRBD1 (5 bases). The V end was cut by 0 bases, the J end by 6 bases, with 15 bases between. CDR1 is SGHRS and CDR2 is YFSETQ in the germline V gene. The CDR3 is 15 residues long. The CDR3 loop is CASSLEGAHWDGYTF. DNA of the CDR3: TGCGCCAGCAGCTTGGAAGGGGCCCACTGGGATGGCTACACCTTC.

The chain recombines TRBV25-1 with TRBJ2-5; 7 bases agree with TRBD1. Germline V gives CDR1 MGHDK, CDR2 SYGVNS. The CDR3 runs to 18 residues. V lost 0 bases and J lost 0; bases outside the gene matches: 10. The CDR3 DNA follows: TGTGCCAGCAGTGAATATCCCCCGACAGGGAAGTACCAAGAGACCCAGTACTTC. Its translation: CASSEYPPTGKYQETQYF.

The chain carries TRBV3-1 (or the pseudogene TRBV3-2) and TRBJ2-7; 12 bases match TRBD2. CDR1 and CDR2 (germline): LGHDT, YNNKEL (reference sequence). Unmatched junction bases numbered 5, after V lost 4 bases and J lost 4 bases. The CDR3 is 15 residues long. DNA for the CDR3: TGTGCCAGCAGCCGCGGGACTAGCGGGCGTTACGAGCAGTACTTC. It translates to CASSRGTSGRYEQYF.

This clone was observed once. This chain joins TRBV7-9 and TRBJ1-4; tentative D call: TRBD1 (5 bases). Trimming shortened V by 6 bases and J by 7 bases, and 18 bases separated the two germline ends. The CDR3 runs to 15 residues. Germline values: CDR1 SEHNR, CDR2 FQNEAQ (reference sequence). DNA for the CDR3: TGTGCCAGCAGTCCGAAGACAGTCACTGGTGAAAAACTGTTTTTT. As protein: CASSPKTVTGEKLFF.